One sample yielded the 28 T cell receptor beta chains listed below, sequenced in a study of regulatory T cells in long-lasting Graves disease. The authors built TCR beta libraries using iRepertoire HTBI primers and Arm-PCR of CDR3 regions. TCRdb itself ran the multiplex PCR reads through MiXCR, one entry per CDR3 protein. The sample comprises about 310,000 distinct CDR3 sequences, 20% to 25% of which are singletons, and around three fifths rests with the top ten. Sample time point: persistent/refractory GD, antithyroid drugs over 5 years with positive TRAb. From PBMCs, RNA was extracted and then used to make the TCR library. Sequenced material: peripheral blood mononuclear cells (PBMCs), taken when the disease was refractory, from a patient treated with antithyroid drugs. Every receptor here comes from a female donor with Graves disease.

The V call is TRBV7-9, the J call TRBJ2-7, with D unresolved. CDR1 SEHNR and CDR2 FQNEAQ come from the germline V gene (reference sequence). The CDR3 runs to 14 residues. Deletions cut 1 base from V and 3 bases from J, with 10 bases between. CDR3 protein: CASSLGVADYEQYF. The CDR3 region has the DNA TGTGCCAGCAGCTTAGGAGTAGCTGACTACGAGCAGTACTTC.

Ten or more counts support this clonotype. The chain recombines TRBV18 with TRBJ1-2, with D perhaps TRBD1 (5 bases). Germline loops: CDR1 KGHSH, CDR2 LQKENI. There are 14 residues in the CDR3. V lost 1 base and J lost 3, with 9 bases in between. CDR3: CASSPRRGDYGYTF. For the CDR3, the DNA is TGTGCCAGCTCACCACGAAGGGGAGACTATGGCTACACCTTC.

Comments on this clonotype: A much larger clone differs from this one at a single base, so this may be a read error. The chain recombines TRBV28 with TRBJ1-4, with D hard to call. In germline, CDR1 is MDHEN, CDR2 SYDVKM. CDR3 size: 11 residues. The CDR3 region is CASSSLEKLSF. In DNA form, the CDR3 reads TGTGCCAGCAGTTCCCTTGAAAAACTGTCTTTT.

J is TRBJ1-1 and V is TRBV20-1; the D gene is possibly TRBD1 (6 bases). The CDR3 has 15 amino acids. Per the germline V gene, CDR1 is DFQATT and CDR2 is SNEGSKA (reference sequence). As DNA, the CDR3 is TGCAGATCCTGGGACATAAGGAACATGAACACTGAAGCTTTCTTT. Translated: CRSWDIRNMNTEAFF.

The table lists this clonotype with many counts. This chain joins TRBV14 and TRBJ2-5, with TRBD1 matching over 10 bases. Germline-derived CDR1 and CDR2 are SGHDN and FVKESK. The CDR3 loop spans 15 amino acids. Germline trimming cut 6 bases from V and 4 bases from J; bases unmatched to any gene: 8. CDR3 DNA: TGTGCCAGCAGTGATGACAGGACAGGGGGAGAGACCCAGTACTTC. As protein: CASSDDRTGGETQYF.

J is TRBJ2-5 and V is TRBV27; 9 nucleotides line up with TRBD2. Germline CDR1 reads MNHEY; CDR2 reads SMNVEV (reference sequence). CDR3 length: 17 residues. With 0 bases clipped from V and 3 bases from J, the junction kept 8 bases outside the gene matches. The CDR3 DNA sequence: TGTGCCAGCAGTTTATCCCCAGCGGGAGGCCGGAAAGAGACCCAGTACTTC. This translates into CASSLSPAGGRKETQYF.

The chain carries TRBV19 and TRBJ2-7; 7 bases map to TRBD1. Per germline, CDR1 LNHDA and CDR2 SQIVND (reference sequence). This CDR3 has 16 amino acids. V dropped 6 bases and J dropped 5; count of bases not matched to a gene: 16. The CDR3 DNA reads TGTGCCAGTAGCCAGCAACTACAGGGGTCTTACGACGAGCAGTACTTC. Translated, it gives CASSQQLQGSYDEQYF.

This clonotype has a handful of counts. This chain connects TRBV7-3 to TRBJ1-6, with 7 bases lining up with TRBD1. CDR3 length: 15 residues. Germline V gives CDR1 SGHTA, CDR2 FQGTGA. Trimming at V came to 4 bases and at J to 1 base, leaving 1 base not matched to a gene. CDR3 sequence (DNA): TGTGCCAGCAGCTCCAGGGGGTCCTATAATTCACCCCTCCACTTT. It is translated as CASSSRGSYNSPLHF. Full variable domain (outside the CDR3, taken from reference TRBV7-3 and TRBJ1-6): GAGVSQTPSNKVTEKGKYVELRCDPISGHTALYWYRQSLGQGPEFLIYFQGTGAADDSGLPNDRFFAVRPEGSVSTLKIQRTERGDSAVYLCASSSRGSYNSPLHFGNGTRLTVT.

This clonotype was recorded at least ten times. The chain joins TRBV28 to TRBJ1-2; D unclear. CDR3 length equals 15 residues. CDR1 and CDR2 (germline): MDHEN, SYDVKM. V lost 7 bases and J 2 bases, leaving 17 bases between the germline ends. CDR3 protein: CASTLDPRLNYGYTF. In DNA form, the CDR3 reads TGTGCCAGCACCCTGGACCCCAGATTGAACTATGGCTACACCTTC.

This clonotype has at least ten counts. This chain connects TRBV3-1 to TRBJ1-2, with D maybe TRBD1 (5 bases). Per germline, CDR1 LGHDT and CDR2 YNNKEL (reference sequence). The CDR3 spans 16 residues. Trimming removed 3 bases from V and 4 bases from J, with 18 bases in between. CDR3 region: CASSQGLWGGSYGYTF. DNA for the CDR3: TGTGCCAGCAGCCAGGGATTATGGGGGGGAAGCTATGGCTACACCTTC.

This clonotype was counted only a few times. The chain employs TRBV2 and TRBJ2-2; D ambiguous. Germline CDR1 reads SNHLY; CDR2 reads FYNNEI. This CDR3 has 15 amino acids. Trimming took 6 bases from V and 0 from J, leaving 11 bases between them. CDR3 protein: CASRSPGPNTGELFF. CDR3 nucleotide sequence: TGTGCCAGCAGATCCCCAGGCCCGAACACCGGGGAGCTGTTTTTT. Drawing the rest from reference TRBV2 and TRBJ2-2, the complete variable domain is EPEVTQTPSHQVTQMGQEVILRCVPISNHLYFYWYRQILGQKVEFLVSFYNNEISEKSEIFDDQFSVERPDGSNFTLKIRSTKLEDSAMYFCASRSPGPNTGELFFGEGSRLTVL.

The V call is TRBV14, the J call TRBJ2-5; tentative D call: TRBD2 (5 bases). The CDR3 runs 15 residues. The V end lost 0 bases, the J end lost 5 bases, and 13 bases lay between the germline ends. In germline, CDR1 is SGHDN, CDR2 FVKESK. Written as DNA, the CDR3 is TGTGCCAGCAGCCAAGATGCGGCTTCGGGGGAGACCCAGTACTTC. This codes for CASSQDAASGETQYF.

This clonotype was recorded many times. The J gene is TRBJ2-2, the V gene TRBV28; D is uncertain. The CDR3 consists of 13 residues. CDR1 and CDR2 (germline): MDHEN, SYDVKM. V dropped 6 bases and J dropped 1 base, with 6 bases sitting between them. CDR3: CASRSENTGELFF. For the CDR3, the DNA is TGTGCCAGCAGATCGGAGAACACCGGGGAGCTGTTTTTT.

This clonotype was counted many times. The chain links TRBV6-5 to TRBJ2-5; the D call may be TRBD1 or TRBD2 (5 bases each). The CDR3 spans 14 residues. With 1 base removed from V and 5 bases from J, the gap between germline ends came to 11 bases. CDR1 and CDR2 from the germline V gene are MNHEY and SVGAGI. The CDR3 spells CASSYFGDGETQYF. The CDR3 DNA sequence: TGTGCCAGCAGTTACTTCGGGGACGGCGAGACCCAGTACTTC.

This clonotype was detected ten times or more. This chain connects TRBV7-2 to TRBJ1-5, with a weak D call TRBD1 (5 bases). Deletions cut 0 bases from V and 5 bases from J, with 17 bases between. This CDR3 has 17 residues. The germline CDR1 and CDR2 sequences are SGHTA and FQGNSA. This chain's CDR3 is CASSLAGGRWGYQPQHF. In DNA form, the CDR3 reads TGTGCCAGCAGCTTAGCAGGTGGCAGGTGGGGGTATCAGCCCCAGCATTTT.

At least ten counts were recorded for this clonotype. The CDR3 region is CATSESGYSNQPQHF. DNA of the CDR3: TGTGCCACCAGTGAGTCCGGTTATAGCAATCAGCCCCAGCATTTT. The V and J genes are TRBV24-1 and TRBJ1-5; no firm D call. V lost 4 bases, J lost 0 bases, and 9 bases lay in between. This CDR3 region has 15 residues. Germline V gene data show CDR1 as KGHDR and CDR2 as SFDVKD.

This clonotype showed up many times. The chain joins TRBV6-1 to TRBJ1-1; the D gene is possibly TRBD1 (5 bases). V lost 8 bases to trimming and J lost 4 bases, with 20 bases between them. CDR1 is MNHNS, CDR2 SASEGT, per germline. The CDR3 length is 15 residues. CDR3 region: CASLSAGRGATEAFF. For the CDR3, the DNA is TGTGCCAGCCTTTCGGCAGGGAGAGGTGCCACTGAAGCTTTCTTT.

This clonotype was counted a few times. The V and J genes are TRBV5-5 and TRBJ1-6; D remains unclear. CDR1 and CDR2 from the germline V gene are SGHKS and YYEKEE (reference sequence). This CDR3 is 14 amino acids long. Trimming took 2 bases from V and 7 from J, leaving 10 bases between them. Here the CDR3 reads CASSFASANSPLHF. In nucleotides, the CDR3 is TGTGCCAGCAGCTTCGCCAGTGCAAATTCACCCCTCCACTTT.

The J gene is TRBJ2-1, the V gene TRBV7-2, with a weak D call TRBD2 (6 bases). The ends were cut back, 1 base at V and 5 bases at J, with 12 bases in the middle. This CDR3 has 15 amino acids. CDR1 is SGHTA, CDR2 FQGNSA, per germline. The CDR3 region is CASSLETSSNNEQFF. CDR3 sequence (DNA): TGTGCCAGCAGCTTAGAGACTAGTAGTAACAATGAGCAGTTCTTC.

This clonotype has at least ten counts. This chain uses TRBV28 with TRBJ2-6; tentatively, D is TRBD2 (6 bases). Germline V lookup: CDR1 MDHEN, CDR2 SYDVKM. The CDR3 extends over 16 amino acids. The V and J ends lost 6 bases and 0 bases respectively, with 12 bases between them. The CDR3 loop is CASRPGTVSGANVLTF. CDR3 in DNA: TGTGCCAGCAGGCCCGGGACTGTCTCTGGGGCCAACGTCCTGACTTTC.

The V gene is TRBV18, the J gene TRBJ2-6; D is unclear. Germline CDR1 and CDR2: KGHSH and LQKENI. This CDR3 region has 15 residues. Trimming shortened V by 3 bases and J by 4 bases, and 10 bases separated the two germline ends. CDR3: CASSPLDPGANVLTF. The DNA for the CDR3 is TGTGCCAGCTCACCCCTGGACCCCGGGGCCAACGTCCTGACTTTC.

This chain links TRBV7-8 with TRBJ2-6; 10 bases align to TRBD2. The CDR3 spans 20 residues. The germline gives CDR1 SGHVS, CDR2 FQNEAQ. Germline trimming cut 1 base from V and 0 bases from J; bases unmatched to any gene: 9. The CDR3 loop reads CASSLEGLAGVSSGANVLTF. In nucleotides, the CDR3 is TGTGCCAGCAGCTTAGAAGGGCTAGCGGGAGTCTCCTCTGGGGCCAACGTCCTGACTTTC. Full variable domain (remainder filled in from reference TRBV7-8 and TRBJ2-6): GAGVSQSPRYKVAKRGQDVALRCDPISGHVSLFWYQQALGQGPEFLTYFQNEAQLDKSGLPSDRFFAERPEGSVSTLKIQRTQQEDSAVYLCASSLEGLAGVSSGANVLTFGAGSRLTVL.

On this clonotype: Relative to the germline gene, one junction end is altered; a read error may explain this. The chain links TRBV28 to TRBJ1-2; 10 bases align to TRBD1. The germline V gene encodes CDR1 MDHEN and CDR2 SYDVKM. This CDR3 comprises 15 residues. For the CDR3, the DNA is TGTACCAGCAGGGACAGGGGAGAAGCTAACTATAGCTACACCTTC. Protein product: CTSRDRGEANYSYTF.

This clonotype was found many times. This chain connects TRBV28 to TRBJ2-5; 12 positions match TRBD2. The CDR3 length is 16 residues. V lost 4 bases to trimming and J lost 5 bases; unmatched junction nucleotides: 8. Germline CDR1 reads MDHEN; CDR2 reads SYDVKM. The DNA for the CDR3 is TGTGCCAGCAGTTCCCTGAGGACTAGCGGGATGGAGACCCAGTACTTC. Protein: CASSSLRTSGMETQYF. Full variable domain (missing parts from reference TRBV28 and TRBJ2-5): DVKVTQSSRYLVKRTGEKVFLECVQDMDHENMFWYRQDPGLGLRLIYFSYDVKMKEKGDIPEGYSVSREKKERFSLILESASTNQTSMYLCASSSLRTSGMETQYFGPGTRLLVL.

The table lists this clonotype with many counts. The chain has TRBV30 and TRBJ1-4; D unclear. This CDR3 spans 10 amino acids. Germline CDR1 and CDR2: GTSNPN and SVGIG (reference sequence). Trimming left V 6 bases short and J 9 bases short, with 8 bases between. CDR3 amino acids: CACGAQKLFF. In DNA form, the CDR3 reads TGTGCCTGTGGAGCCCAAAAACTGTTTTTT.

This clonotype was seen at least ten times. The chain is built from TRBV7-2 and TRBJ1-2; the D gene is possibly TRBD1 (5 bases). The CDR3 contains 12 residues. Per germline, CDR1 SGHTA and CDR2 FQGNSA. Trimming took off 7 bases at V and 8 bases at J, with 14 bases between the two ends. The CDR3 DNA follows: TGTGCCAGCACGGAGGGGCGGAGGGGCTACACCTTC. This encodes CASTEGRRGYTF. The full variable domain, its missing parts supplied by reference TRBV7-2 and TRBJ1-2, is GAGVSQSPSNKVTEKGKDVELRCDPISGHTALYWYRQSLGQGLEFLIYFQGNSAPDKSGLPSDRFSAERTGGSVSTLTIQRTQQEDSAVYLCASTEGRRGYTFGSGTRLTVV.

This clonotype was detected many times. The V and J genes are TRBV12-3 or TRBV12-4 and TRBJ1-1; 8 bases line up with TRBD1. This CDR3 is 13 amino acids long. The trim removed 5 bases at V and 4 bases at J, leaving 3 bases unmatched. The CDR3 nucleotides are TGTGCCAGCAGTCTGGACAGGGCCACTGAAGCTTTCTTT. Translated, it gives CASSLDRATEAFF.

Ten or more counts support this clonotype. The V call is TRBV28, the J call TRBJ2-2; D gene unclear. In germline, CDR1 is MDHEN, CDR2 SYDVKM. Deletions cut 2 bases from V and 5 bases from J, with 9 bases between. The CDR3 has 14 amino acids. In nucleotides, the CDR3 is TGTGCCAGCAGTTTAACTGACTTGACCGGGGAGCTGTTTTTT. It encodes CASSLTDLTGELFF. The full variable domain, rest sourced from reference TRBV28 and TRBJ2-2, is DVKVTQSSRYLVKRTGEKVFLECVQDMDHENMFWYRQDPGLGLRLIYFSYDVKMKEKGDIPEGYSVSREKKERFSLILESASTNQTSMYLCASSLTDLTGELFFGEGSRLTVL.